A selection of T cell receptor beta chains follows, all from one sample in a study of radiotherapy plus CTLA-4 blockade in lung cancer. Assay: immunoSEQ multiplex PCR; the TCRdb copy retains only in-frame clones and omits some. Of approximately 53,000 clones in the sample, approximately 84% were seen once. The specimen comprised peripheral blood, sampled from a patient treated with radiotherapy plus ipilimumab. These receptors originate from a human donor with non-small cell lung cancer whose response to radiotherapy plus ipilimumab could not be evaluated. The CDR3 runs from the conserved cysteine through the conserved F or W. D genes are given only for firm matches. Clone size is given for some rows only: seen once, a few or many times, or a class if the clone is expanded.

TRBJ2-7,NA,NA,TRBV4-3,CASSQDQGGEQYF,TGCGCCAGCAGCCAGGATCAGGGCGGAGAGCAGTACTTC
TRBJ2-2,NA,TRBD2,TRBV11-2,CASSSTTRLAGVSPGELFF,TGTGCCAGCAGCTCCACCACCCGACTAGCGGGAGTCTCCCCCGGGGAGCTGTTTTTT
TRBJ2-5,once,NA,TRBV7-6,CASSRRAGETQYF,TGTGCCAGCAGTCGTCGGGCGGGGGAGACCCAGTACTTC
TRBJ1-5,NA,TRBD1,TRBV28,CASSQGDTINQPQHF,TGTGCCAGCAGTCAGGGGGACACTATCAATCAGCCCCAGCATTTT
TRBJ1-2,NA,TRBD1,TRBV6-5,CASSMGQGSGYTF,TGTGCCAGCAGCATGGGACAGGGCTCCGGCTACACCTTC
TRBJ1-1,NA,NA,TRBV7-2,CASSLGQNTEAFF,TGTGCCAGCAGCCTCGGACAGAACACTGAAGCTTTCTTT
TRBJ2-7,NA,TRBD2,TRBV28,CASSPRTSGIPPYF,TGTGCCAGCAGCCCGCGGACTAGCGGGATTCCTCCGTACTTC
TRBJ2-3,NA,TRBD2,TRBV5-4,CASSYTSGGSDTQYF,TGTGCCAGCAGCTATACTAGCGGGGGTTCAGATACGCAGTATTTT
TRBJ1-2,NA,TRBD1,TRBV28,CASSSHRGYGYTF,TGTGCCAGCAGTAGCCACAGGGGCTATGGCTACACCTTC
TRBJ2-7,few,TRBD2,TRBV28,CASRGRLREGHEQYF,TGTGCCAGCAGGGGGCGGTTGCGGGAGGGACACGAGCAGTACTTC
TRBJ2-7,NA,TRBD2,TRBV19,CASSAGTSGSGFSYEQYF,TGTGCCAGTAGTGCGGGGACTAGCGGGAGCGGGTTCTCCTACGAGCAGTACTTC
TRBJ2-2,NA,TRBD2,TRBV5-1,CASTYSSGSRPGELFF,TGCGCCAGCACCTATTCTAGCGGGAGTCGCCCCGGGGAGCTGTTTTTT
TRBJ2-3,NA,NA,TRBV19,CASSMSPSTDTQYF,TGTGCCAGTAGTATGAGCCCTAGCACAGATACGCAGTATTTT
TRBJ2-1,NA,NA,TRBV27,CASSSENSYNEQFF,TGTGCCAGCAGTTCGGAGAATTCCTACAATGAGCAGTTCTTC
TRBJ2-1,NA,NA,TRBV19,CASSIDWGSANEQFF,TGTGCCAGTAGTATAGACTGGGGCTCGGCCAATGAGCAGTTCTTC
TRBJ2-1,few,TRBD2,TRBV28,CASSPSGGYIEQFF,TGTGCCAGCAGTCCCAGCGGGGGGTACATTGAGCAGTTCTTC
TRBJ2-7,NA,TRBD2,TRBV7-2,CASSSLAGGPYEQYF,TGTGCCAGCAGCTCGCTAGCGGGAGGGCCGTACGAGCAGTACTTC